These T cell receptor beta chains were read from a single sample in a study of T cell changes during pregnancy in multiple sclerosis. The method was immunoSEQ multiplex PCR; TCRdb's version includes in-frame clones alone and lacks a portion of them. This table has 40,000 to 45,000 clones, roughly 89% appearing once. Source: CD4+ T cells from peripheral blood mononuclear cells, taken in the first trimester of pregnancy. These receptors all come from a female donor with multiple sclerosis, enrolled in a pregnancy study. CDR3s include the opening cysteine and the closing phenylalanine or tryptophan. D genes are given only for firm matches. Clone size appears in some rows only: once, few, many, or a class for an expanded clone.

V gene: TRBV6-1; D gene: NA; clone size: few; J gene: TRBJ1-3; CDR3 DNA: TGTGCCAGCAGTGAAGCATTGTACAGCCAAAACACCATATATTTT; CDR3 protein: CASSEALYSQNTIYF
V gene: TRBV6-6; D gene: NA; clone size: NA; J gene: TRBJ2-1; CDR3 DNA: TGTGCCAGCAGTAGGGGACTGCTACACAATGAGCAGTTCTTC; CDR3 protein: CASSRGLLHNEQFF
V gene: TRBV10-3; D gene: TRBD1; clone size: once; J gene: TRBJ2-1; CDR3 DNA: TGTGCCATCAAGAAGACAGGGAGTGAGCAGTTCTTC; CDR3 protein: CAIKKTGSEQFF
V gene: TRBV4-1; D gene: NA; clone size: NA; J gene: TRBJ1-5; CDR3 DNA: TGCGCCAGCAGCCAAGACTTTTTCTCCGGGGTTCGGGGCAATCAGCCCCAGCATTTT; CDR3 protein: CASSQDFFSGVRGNQPQHF
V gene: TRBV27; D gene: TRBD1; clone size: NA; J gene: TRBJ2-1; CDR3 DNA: TGTGCCAGCCATCCGGGACAGGGTTATCAGTTCTTC; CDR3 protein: CASHPGQGYQFF
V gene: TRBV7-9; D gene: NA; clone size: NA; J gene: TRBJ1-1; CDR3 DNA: TGTGCCAGCACCCAGGGCGGGAAAAACACTGAAGCTTTCTTT; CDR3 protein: CASTQGGKNTEAFF
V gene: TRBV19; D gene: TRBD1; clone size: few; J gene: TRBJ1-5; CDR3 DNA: TGTGCCAGTAGAGACAGGGGAAGTCAGCCCCAGCATTTT; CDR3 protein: CASRDRGSQPQHF
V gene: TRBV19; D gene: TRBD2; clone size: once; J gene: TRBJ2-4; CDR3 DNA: TGTGCCAGTAGACCGGGACTAGCGGGAGAAGAGGCCAAAAACATTCAGTACTTC; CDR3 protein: CASRPGLAGEEAKNIQYF
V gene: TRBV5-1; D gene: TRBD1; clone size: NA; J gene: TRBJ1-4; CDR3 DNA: TGCGCCATGGGGGGACAGATCGGGGAAAAACTGTTTTTT; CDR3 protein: CAMGGQIGEKLFF
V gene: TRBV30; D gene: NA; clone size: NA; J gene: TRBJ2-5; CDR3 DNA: TGTGCCTGGAGCCCGAGGGAAGAGACCCAGTACTTC; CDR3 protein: CAWSPREETQYF
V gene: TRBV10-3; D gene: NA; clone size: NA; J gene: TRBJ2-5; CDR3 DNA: TGTGCCATCAGTGATCTACCGACAGGAACCCCTGGAGAGACCCAGTACTTC; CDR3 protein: CAISDLPTGTPGETQYF
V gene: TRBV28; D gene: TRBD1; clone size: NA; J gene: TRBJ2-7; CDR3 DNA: TGTGCCAGCAGTCTACAGGGGGCCCTCGACGAGCAGTACTTC; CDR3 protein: CASSLQGALDEQYF
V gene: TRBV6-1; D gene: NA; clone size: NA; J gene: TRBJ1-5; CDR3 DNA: TGTGCCACCTTCCTAACAGGGATTGGTCAGCCCCAGCATTTT; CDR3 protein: CATFLTGIGQPQHF
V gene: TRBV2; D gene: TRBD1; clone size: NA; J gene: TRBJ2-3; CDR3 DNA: TGTGCCAGCAGTGAAGCGCTTTTCTGGAGACAGGGGAGGTATACGCAGTATTTT; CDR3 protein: CASSEALFWRQGRYTQYF
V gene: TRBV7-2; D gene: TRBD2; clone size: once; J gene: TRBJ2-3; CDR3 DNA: TGTGCCAGCAGCTCGGGACTAGCGGGAGTCAGGACAGATACGCAGTATTTT; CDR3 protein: CASSSGLAGVRTDTQYF
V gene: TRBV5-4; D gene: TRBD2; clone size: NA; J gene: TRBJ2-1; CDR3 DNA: TGTGCCAGCAGCTTGGGGAGCGGGAGGGCTATCTCCTACAATGAGCAGTTCTTC; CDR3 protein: CASSLGSGRAISYNEQFF
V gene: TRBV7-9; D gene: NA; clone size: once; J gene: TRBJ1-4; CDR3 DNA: TGTGCCAGCAGCTTAGGGGCAGGTGAAAAACTGTTTTTT; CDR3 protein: CASSLGAGEKLFF